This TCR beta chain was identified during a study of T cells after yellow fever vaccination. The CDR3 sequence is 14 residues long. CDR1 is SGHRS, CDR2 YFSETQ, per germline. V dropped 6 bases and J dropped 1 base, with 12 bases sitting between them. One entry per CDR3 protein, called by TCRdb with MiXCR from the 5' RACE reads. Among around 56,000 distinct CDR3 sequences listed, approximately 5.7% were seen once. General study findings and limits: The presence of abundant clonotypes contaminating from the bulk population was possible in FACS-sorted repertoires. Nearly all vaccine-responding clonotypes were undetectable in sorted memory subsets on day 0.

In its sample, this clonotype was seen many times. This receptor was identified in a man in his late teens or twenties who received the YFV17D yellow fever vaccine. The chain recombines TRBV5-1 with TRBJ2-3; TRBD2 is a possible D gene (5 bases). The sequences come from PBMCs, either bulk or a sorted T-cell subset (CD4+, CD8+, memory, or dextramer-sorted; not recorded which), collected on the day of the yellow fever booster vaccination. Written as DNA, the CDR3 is TGCGCCAGCACCCGGCTCGGGGGCACAGATACGCAGTATTTT. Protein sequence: CASTRLGGTDTQYF.